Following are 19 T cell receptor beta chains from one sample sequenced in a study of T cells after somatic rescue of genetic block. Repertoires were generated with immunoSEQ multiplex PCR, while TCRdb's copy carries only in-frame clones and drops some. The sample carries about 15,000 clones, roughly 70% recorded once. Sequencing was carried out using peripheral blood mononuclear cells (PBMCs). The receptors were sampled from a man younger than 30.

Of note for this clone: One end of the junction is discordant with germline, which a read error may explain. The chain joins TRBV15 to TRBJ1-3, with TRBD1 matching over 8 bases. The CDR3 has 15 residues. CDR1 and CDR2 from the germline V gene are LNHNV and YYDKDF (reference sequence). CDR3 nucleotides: TGTGCCACCAGCCGAGACAGGGGAAATGGAAACACCATATATTTT. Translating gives CATSRDRGNGNTIYF.

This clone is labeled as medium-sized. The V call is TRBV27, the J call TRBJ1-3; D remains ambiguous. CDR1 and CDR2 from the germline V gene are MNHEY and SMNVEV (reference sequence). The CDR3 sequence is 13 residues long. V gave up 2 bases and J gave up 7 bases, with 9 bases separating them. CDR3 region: CASSLVGGNTIYF. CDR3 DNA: TGTGCCAGCAGTTTAGTAGGAGGGAACACCATATATTTT.

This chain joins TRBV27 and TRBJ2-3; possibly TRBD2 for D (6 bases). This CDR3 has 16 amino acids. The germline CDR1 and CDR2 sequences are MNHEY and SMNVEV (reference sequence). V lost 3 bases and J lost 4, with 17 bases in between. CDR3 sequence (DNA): TGTGCCAGCAGTTTGCCCGGGACTCTAGGGGCAGATACGCAGTATTTT. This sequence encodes CASSLPGTLGADTQYF.

The CDR3 protein is CASSVASWGNEQFF. The DNA for the CDR3 is TGTGCCAGCAGCGTAGCCTCATGGGGGAATGAGCAGTTCTTC. This chain uses TRBV9 with TRBJ2-1; D might be TRBD1 or TRBD2, each matching 5 bases. There are 14 residues in the CDR3. V was clipped by 0 bases and J by 7 bases, with 11 bases between them. Germline V CDR1 and CDR2: SGDLS, YYNGEE.

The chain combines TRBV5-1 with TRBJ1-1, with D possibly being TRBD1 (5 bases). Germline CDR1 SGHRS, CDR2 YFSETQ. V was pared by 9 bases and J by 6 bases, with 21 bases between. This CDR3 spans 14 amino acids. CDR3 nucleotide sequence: TGCGCCACAGCGATATTTGGGGCGCGCGCTGAAGCTTTCTTT. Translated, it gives CATAIFGARAEAFF. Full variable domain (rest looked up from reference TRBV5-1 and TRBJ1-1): KAGVTQTPRYLIKTRGQQVTLSCSPISGHRSVSWYQQTPGQGLQFLFEYFSETQRNKGNFPGRFSGRQFSNSRSEMNVSTLELGDSALYLCATAIFGARAEAFFGQGTRLTVV.

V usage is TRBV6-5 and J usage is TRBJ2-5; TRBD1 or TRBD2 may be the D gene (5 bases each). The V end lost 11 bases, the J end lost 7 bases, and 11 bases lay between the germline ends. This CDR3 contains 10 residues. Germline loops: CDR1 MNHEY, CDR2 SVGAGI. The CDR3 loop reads CASGTRTQYF. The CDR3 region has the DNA TGTGCCTCAGGGACGAGGACCCAGTACTTC.

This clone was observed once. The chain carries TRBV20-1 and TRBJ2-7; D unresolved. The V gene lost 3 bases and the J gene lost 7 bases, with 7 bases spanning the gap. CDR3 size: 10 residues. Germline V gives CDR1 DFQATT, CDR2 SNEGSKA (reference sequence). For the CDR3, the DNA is TGCAGTGCTAGGAAGATGGAGCAGTACTTC. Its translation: CSARKMEQYF.

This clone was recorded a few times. The CDR3 DNA is TGTGCCAGCAGCTTAGGCGGGAGGGGGACCCAGTACTTC. This encodes CASSLGGRGTQYF. V gene TRBV7-8 combines with J gene TRBJ2-5; 9 nucleotides match TRBD2. V gave up 1 base and J gave up 7 bases; unmatched junction bases: 1. This CDR3 is built from 13 residues. Looked up from germline, CDR1 is SGHVS and CDR2 is FQNEAQ.

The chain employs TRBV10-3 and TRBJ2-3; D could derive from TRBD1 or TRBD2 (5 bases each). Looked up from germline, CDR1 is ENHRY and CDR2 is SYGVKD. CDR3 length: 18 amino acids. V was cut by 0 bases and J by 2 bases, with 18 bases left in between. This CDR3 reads CAISESGPGLGDTDTQYF. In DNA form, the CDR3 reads TGTGCCATCAGTGAGTCGGGACCGGGCCTGGGGGACACAGATACGCAGTATTTT.

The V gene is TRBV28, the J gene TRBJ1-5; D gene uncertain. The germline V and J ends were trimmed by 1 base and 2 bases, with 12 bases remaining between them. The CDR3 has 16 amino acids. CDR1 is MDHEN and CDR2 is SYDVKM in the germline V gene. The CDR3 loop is CASSLLSRLRNQPQHF. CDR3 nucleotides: TGTGCCAGCAGTTTATTGTCTCGGTTACGCAATCAGCCCCAGCATTTT.

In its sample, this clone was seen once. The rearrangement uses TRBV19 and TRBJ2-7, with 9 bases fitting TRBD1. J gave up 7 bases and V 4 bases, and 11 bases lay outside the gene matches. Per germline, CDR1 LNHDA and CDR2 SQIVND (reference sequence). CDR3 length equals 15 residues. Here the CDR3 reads CASSTRGTGSGEQYF. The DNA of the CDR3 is TGTGCCAGTAGTACCAGAGGGACAGGGAGCGGAGAGCAGTACTTC.

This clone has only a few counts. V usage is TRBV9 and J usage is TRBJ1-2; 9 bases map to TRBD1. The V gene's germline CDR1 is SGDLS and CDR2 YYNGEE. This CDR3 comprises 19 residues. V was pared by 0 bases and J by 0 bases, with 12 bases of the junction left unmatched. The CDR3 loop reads CASSVATGTGRLANYGYTF. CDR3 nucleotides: TGTGCCAGCAGCGTAGCCACCGGGACAGGGCGTTTAGCTAACTATGGCTACACCTTC.

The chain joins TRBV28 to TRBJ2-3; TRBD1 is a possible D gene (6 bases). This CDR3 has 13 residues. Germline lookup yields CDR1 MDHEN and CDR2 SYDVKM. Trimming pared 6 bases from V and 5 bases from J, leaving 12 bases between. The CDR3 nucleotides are TGTGCCAGCAGGTCACCCAGGGGAGATACGCAGTATTTT. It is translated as CASRSPRGDTQYF.

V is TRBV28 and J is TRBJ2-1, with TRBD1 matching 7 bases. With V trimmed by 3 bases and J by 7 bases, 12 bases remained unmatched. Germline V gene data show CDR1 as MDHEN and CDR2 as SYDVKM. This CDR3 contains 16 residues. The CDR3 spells CASSFPGTATLNEQFF. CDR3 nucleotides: TGTGCCAGCAGTTTCCCCGGGACAGCCACACTAAATGAGCAGTTCTTC.

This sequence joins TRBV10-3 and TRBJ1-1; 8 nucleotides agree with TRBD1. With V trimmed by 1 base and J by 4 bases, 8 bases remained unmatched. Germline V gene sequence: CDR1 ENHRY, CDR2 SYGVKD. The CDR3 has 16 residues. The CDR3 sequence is CAISEFPGGAGTEAFF. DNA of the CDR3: TGTGCCATCAGTGAGTTTCCAGGGGGCGCGGGCACTGAAGCTTTCTTT.

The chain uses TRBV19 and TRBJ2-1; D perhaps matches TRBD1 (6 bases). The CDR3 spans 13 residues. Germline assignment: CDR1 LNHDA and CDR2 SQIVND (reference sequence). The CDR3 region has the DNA TGTGCGGAATGGAAGGGGGATGCCAATGAGCAGTTCTTC. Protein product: CAEWKGDANEQFF.

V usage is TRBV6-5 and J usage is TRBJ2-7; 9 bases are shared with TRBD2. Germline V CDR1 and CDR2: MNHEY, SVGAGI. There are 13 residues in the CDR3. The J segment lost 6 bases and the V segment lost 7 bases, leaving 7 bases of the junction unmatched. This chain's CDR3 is CASKGGGAGEQYF. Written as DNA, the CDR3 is TGTGCCAGCAAGGGCGGGGGGGCAGGCGAGCAGTACTTC.

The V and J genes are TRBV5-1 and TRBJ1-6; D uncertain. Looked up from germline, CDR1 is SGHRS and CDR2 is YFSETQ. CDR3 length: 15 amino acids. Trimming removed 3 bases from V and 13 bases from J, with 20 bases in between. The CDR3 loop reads CASSSTGSVVSPLHF. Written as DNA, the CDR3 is TGCGCCAGCAGCTCGACGGGTTCCGTGGTATCCCCCCTCCACTTT.

The CDR3 DNA follows: TGTGCCAGCAGGGGGGACAGCCCCCAGAACTACAATGAGCAGTTCTTC. Protein product: CASRGDSPQNYNEQFF. The rearrangement joins TRBV28 to TRBJ2-1; 7 positions agree with TRBD1. After removal of 6 bases from V and 3 bases from J, the junction contained 11 bases not matched to a gene. There are 16 residues in the CDR3. Germline CDR1 MDHEN, CDR2 SYDVKM.